Below are 31 T cell receptor beta chains sequenced from a single sample in a study of T cell responses to AZD1222 COVID-19 vaccine. Repertoires were generated with immunoSEQ multiplex PCR, while TCRdb's copy carries only in-frame clones and drops some. The sample holds some 90,000 clones, 87% seen once. Specimen: peripheral blood, collected on day 0 of AZD1222 vaccination. These receptors were collected from an adult in good health.

This chain links TRBV6-6 with TRBJ1-5; D may be TRBD1 (5 bases). V was clipped by 2 bases and J by 6 bases, with 17 bases between them. CDR1 and CDR2 (germline): MNHNY, SVGAGI (reference sequence). This CDR3 has 16 amino acids. The CDR3 reads CASSYPETGGFQPQHF. The CDR3 DNA reads TGTGCCAGCAGTTACCCCGAGACTGGGGGGTTTCAGCCCCAGCATTTT.

The genes are TRBV7-3 and TRBJ2-2, with 7 bases that match TRBD1. Germline lookup yields CDR1 SGHTA and CDR2 FQGTGA. The CDR3 covers 14 residues. The J segment lost 4 bases and the V segment lost 6 bases, leaving 5 bases of the junction unmatched. CDR3 in DNA: TGTGCCAGCAGGGCACAGGGGACCACCGGGGAGCTGTTTTTT. It yields the protein CASRAQGTTGELFF.

In DNA form, the CDR3 reads TGTGCCAGCAGTAGGACAGTCTATGGCTACACCTTC. It is translated as CASSRTVYGYTF. V gene TRBV2 combines with J gene TRBJ1-2; weak D call: TRBD1 (6 bases). CDR1 and CDR2 (germline): SNHLY, FYNNEI. Trimming took off 5 bases at V and 4 bases at J, with 8 bases between the two ends. There are 12 residues in the CDR3. The whole variable domain, remainder taken from reference TRBV2 and TRBJ1-2, is EPEVTQTPSHQVTQMGQEVILRCVPISNHLYFYWYRQILGQKVEFLVSFYNNEISEKSEIFDDQFSVERPDGSNFTLKIRSTKLEDSAMYFCASSRTVYGYTFGSGTRLTVV.

CDR3 region: CATSDSRGEGADTQYF. DNA of the CDR3: TGTGCCACCAGTGATTCGAGGGGAGAGGGGGCAGATACGCAGTATTTT. The rearrangement joins TRBV24-1 to TRBJ2-3, with D possibly TRBD1 on 6 matching bases. Germline V gene lookup returns CDR1 KGHDR and CDR2 SFDVKD. This CDR3 region has 16 residues. V shed 2 bases and J shed 4 bases, with 15 bases lying between them.

The J gene is TRBJ2-3, the V gene TRBV11-3, with D tentatively TRBD2 (6 bases). V was shortened by 5 bases and J by 0 bases, with 21 bases between the two germline ends. CDR3 size: 18 residues. Looked up from germline, CDR1 is SGHNT and CDR2 is YENEEA. In DNA, the CDR3 is TGTGCCAGCAGCCTAGGAGCGTCTAGCGAAGCAAGCACAGATACGCAGTATTTT. It yields the protein CASSLGASSEASTDTQYF.

This chain joins TRBV29-1 and TRBJ1-3; D possibly corresponds to TRBD1 (5 bases). V lost 4 bases, J lost 4 bases, and 14 bases lay in between. The CDR3 is 14 amino acids. From germline, CDR1 is SQVTM and CDR2 ANQGSEA. The CDR3 bases are TGCAGCGTTGGGGGACCGGCGGGGGGAAACACCATATATTTT. It yields the protein CSVGGPAGGNTIYF.

This chain joins TRBV6-5 and TRBJ1-5, with D perhaps TRBD1 (5 bases). The V and J ends lost 2 bases and 10 bases respectively, with 15 bases between them. CDR1 and CDR2 (germline): MNHEY, SVGAGI. This CDR3 is 14 amino acids long. CDR3 region: CASSYGGALTPQHF. CDR3 in DNA: TGTGCCAGCAGTTACGGTGGGGCCCTCACCCCCCAGCATTTT.

In its sample, this clone was seen once. The gene calls are TRBV9 and TRBJ2-1; no clear D gene. Per germline, CDR1 SGDLS and CDR2 YYNGEE. Trimming left V 0 bases short and J 2 bases short, with 9 bases between. This CDR3 has 15 residues. CDR3 residues: CASSVGGGTYNEQFF. In nucleotides, the CDR3 is TGTGCCAGCAGCGTAGGAGGCGGTACCTACAATGAGCAGTTCTTC.

The chain combines TRBV18 with TRBJ2-1, with D possibly matching TRBD2 (7 bases). The CDR3 totals 19 residues. Germline CDR1 reads KGHSH; CDR2 reads LQKENI. V lost 6 bases and J 4 bases, leaving 28 bases between the germline ends. CDR3 in DNA: TGTGCCAGCTCCCGAGCGGACAGATCAGCGGGATATACGTACAATGAGCAGTTCTTC. Translated: CASSRADRSAGYTYNEQFF.

The gene calls are TRBV10-3 and TRBJ2-7; tentatively, D is TRBD1 (5 bases). The germline V gene has CDR1 ENHRY and CDR2 SYGVKD. The CDR3 runs to 13 residues. The germline V and J ends were trimmed by 8 bases and 0 bases, with 11 bases remaining between them. CDR3 bases: TGTGCCATCCGGACACCCCCCTCCTACGAGCAGTACTTC. Its protein product is CAIRTPPSYEQYF.

This rearrangement joins TRBV9 to TRBJ2-3, with a possible D match to TRBD1 (6 bases). The CDR3 sequence is 13 residues long. Trimming pared 8 bases from V and 4 bases from J, leaving 14 bases between. Germline loops: CDR1 SGDLS, CDR2 YYNGEE. CDR3 bases: TGTGCCAGTGGGGACCCAGGGGCAGATACGCAGTATTTT. Encoded protein: CASGDPGADTQYF.

The rearrangement links TRBV7-9 to TRBJ1-1, with D maybe TRBD1 (6 bases). CDR3 length: 15 residues. Germline CDR1 SEHNR, CDR2 FQNEAQ (reference sequence). With 2 bases removed from V and 6 bases from J, the gap between germline ends came to 16 bases. Written as DNA, the CDR3 is TGTGCCAGCAGCTTACGGGCAGGGGAAAGTGCTGAAGCTTTCTTT. It translates to CASSLRAGESAEAFF.

The chain employs TRBV5-4 and TRBJ2-2; unclear D gene. In germline, CDR1 is SGHNT, CDR2 YYREEE (reference sequence). CDR3 length: 12 residues. DNA of the CDR3: TGTGGAAGCGTTTCGAACACCGGGGAGCTGTTTTTT. This gives the protein CGSVSNTGELFF.

This clone was seen more than once but under ten times. The chain couples TRBV9 to TRBJ1-1; unclear D gene. From germline, CDR1 is SGDLS and CDR2 YYNGEE. The germline V and J ends were trimmed by 4 bases and 1 base, with 8 bases remaining between them. The CDR3 loop spans 13 amino acids. CDR3 protein: CASSPTGNTEAFF. The DNA for the CDR3 is TGTGCCAGCAGCCCGACGGGGAACACTGAAGCTTTCTTT.

The V call is TRBV18, the J call TRBJ1-1; D remains ambiguous. Germline V CDR1 and CDR2: KGHSH, LQKENI. V gave up 5 bases and J gave up 11 bases, with 21 bases separating them. The CDR3 extends over 14 amino acids. The CDR3 is CASSTIDTPPWAFF. The DNA for the CDR3 is TGTGCCAGCTCAACCATAGACACTCCCCCCTGGGCTTTCTTT.

This chain uses TRBV6-2 or TRBV6-3 with TRBJ1-1, with D unclear. V was shortened by 0 bases and J by 0 bases, with 5 bases between the two germline ends. CDR1 is MNHEY, CDR2 SVGEGT, per germline. The CDR3 totals 14 residues. The DNA for the CDR3 is TGTGCCAGCAGTTACTCCGACTTGAACACTGAAGCTTTCTTT. It specifies CASSYSDLNTEAFF.

The chain couples TRBV6-5 to TRBJ2-1, with TRBD2 matching over 7 bases. V was clipped by 5 bases and J by 6 bases; unmatched bases: 10. The CDR3 has 15 amino acids. CDR1 MNHEY and CDR2 SVGAGI come from the germline V gene. This CDR3 is CASSRTSWGVNEQFF. The CDR3 region has the DNA TGTGCCAGCAGTCGGACTAGTTGGGGTGTCAATGAGCAGTTCTTC.

This chain connects TRBV29-1 to TRBJ2-5, with D perhaps TRBD1 (5 bases). Germline V gives CDR1 SQVTM, CDR2 ANQGSEA. The CDR3 loop spans 16 amino acids. V lost 6 bases and J lost 0, with 20 bases in between. For the CDR3, the DNA is TGCAGCGTCAGCACGACAGACCCGCCTCACCAAGAGACCCAGTACTTC. Amino acid sequence: CSVSTTDPPHQETQYF.

This chain connects TRBV5-4 to TRBJ1-1; 10 bases fit TRBD1. The CDR3 totals 15 residues. Germline CDR1 SGHNT, CDR2 YYREEE (reference sequence). The V gene end was trimmed by 4 bases and the J gene end by 3 bases; junction bases not matched to a gene: 6. Here the CDR3 DNA reads TGTGCCAGCAGCACCCGACAGGGGGCGGACACTGAAGCTTTCTTT. This encodes CASSTRQGADTEAFF.

J is TRBJ2-3 and V is TRBV2, with D perhaps given as TRBD1 or TRBD2 (5 bases each). The CDR3 runs 14 residues. The V gene lost 1 base and the J gene lost 5 bases, with 10 bases spanning the gap. The V gene's germline CDR1 is SNHLY and CDR2 FYNNEI. The CDR3 loop is CASSEGDPGDTQYF. In nucleotides, the CDR3 is TGTGCCAGCAGTGAAGGGGACCCCGGAGATACGCAGTATTTT.

The chain couples TRBV9 to TRBJ1-5, with TRBD1 matching over 9 bases. Germline V CDR1 and CDR2: SGDLS, YYNGEE. The ends lost 4 bases at V and 4 bases at J; junction bases unmatched: 3. This CDR3 comprises 14 residues. The CDR3 is CASSLTGGNQPQHF. DNA for the CDR3: TGTGCCAGCAGCTTGACAGGGGGGAATCAGCCCCAGCATTTT.

The CDR3, as DNA: TGTGCCAGTAGTATTTTGGGCTCTGGAAACACCATATATTTT. It specifies CASSILGSGNTIYF. This chain connects TRBV19 to TRBJ1-3, with D unresolved. CDR1 is LNHDA, CDR2 SQIVND, per germline (reference sequence). Trimming removed 3 bases at V and 0 bases at J, with 6 bases between. There are 14 residues in the CDR3.

J is TRBJ2-2 and V is TRBV5-1, with 7 nucleotides matching TRBD2. The CDR3 totals 14 residues. V lost 3 bases and J lost 6; bases outside the gene matches: 5. Germline assignment: CDR1 SGHRS and CDR2 YFSETQ. CDR3 coding DNA: TGCGCCAGCAGCTCCGGACTAGTCGCCGGGGAGCTGTTTTTT. Encoded protein: CASSSGLVAGELFF.

The chain combines TRBV7-8 with TRBJ1-5; D gene uncertain. Germline V gene data show CDR1 as SGHVS and CDR2 as FQNEAQ. The length of the CDR3 is 15 residues. V lost 2 bases to trimming and J lost 1 base, with 9 bases between them. CDR3 sequence (DNA): TGTGCCAGCAGCTTACAACAGACAAGCAATCAGCCCCAGCATTTT. Residues: CASSLQQTSNQPQHF.

This clone showed up just once. CDR3: CVVGLNTEAFF. CDR3 DNA: TGTGTGGTGGGACTGAACACTGAAGCTTTCTTT. V is TRBV19 and J is TRBJ1-1; D is possibly TRBD1 (5 bases). This CDR3 is built from 11 residues. Looked up from germline, CDR1 is LNHDA and CDR2 is SQIVND (reference sequence).

The rearrangement uses TRBV30 and TRBJ2-7; 7 nucleotides align to TRBD2. The germline gives CDR1 GTSNPN, CDR2 SVGIG (reference sequence). V shed 3 bases and J 7 bases; nucleotides not matched to a gene: 6. The CDR3 runs to 12 residues. The CDR3 region is CAWSRTSAEQYF. CDR3 in DNA: TGTGCCTGGAGCCGGACTAGTGCGGAGCAGTACTTC.

The chain carries TRBV11-3 and TRBJ1-1; TRBD1 might be the D (5 bases). The CDR3 runs 13 residues. Germline-derived CDR1 and CDR2 are SGHNT and YENEEA. Deletions cut 5 bases from V and 7 bases from J, with 14 bases between. The CDR3 reads CASSPRGGDEAFF. The CDR3 nucleotides are TGTGCCAGCAGCCCCCGGGGCGGAGATGAAGCTTTCTTT.

This chain joins TRBV6-5 and TRBJ1-2; 7 bases are a match to TRBD1. Trimming took 2 bases from V and 4 from J; bases not matched to a gene: 1. CDR3 length: 13 residues. Germline CDR1 is MNHEY and CDR2 is SVGAGI. The CDR3 spells CASSYGDSYGYTF. Written as DNA, the CDR3 is TGTGCCAGCAGTTACGGGGACAGCTATGGCTACACCTTC.

The chain couples TRBV5-1 to TRBJ2-1; 7 bases are shared with TRBD1. This CDR3 spans 15 amino acids. CDR1 is SGHRS, CDR2 YFSETQ, per germline. The junction had 5 bases not matched to a gene; V was cut back by 3 bases and J by 2 bases. The chain's CDR3 is CASSSTGETYNEQFF. The CDR3 coding sequence is TGCGCCAGCAGCTCCACAGGGGAGACCTACAATGAGCAGTTCTTC.

V usage is TRBV27 and J usage is TRBJ1-2, with D hard to call. V was cut by 6 bases and J by 6 bases, with 17 bases left in between. The germline CDR1 and CDR2 sequences are MNHEY and SMNVEV (reference sequence). The CDR3 runs to 14 residues. CDR3 protein: CASRPSGAQHGYTF. The CDR3 DNA sequence: TGTGCCAGCAGACCCTCAGGAGCGCAGCATGGCTACACCTTC.

The V call is TRBV11-2, the J call TRBJ1-2, with TRBD1 identical over 7 bases. The V gene's germline CDR1 is SGHAT and CDR2 FQNNGV. The ends lost 0 bases at V and 8 bases at J; junction bases unmatched: 9. The CDR3 has 15 amino acids. This CDR3 reads CASSLETGVADGYTF. The CDR3 DNA sequence: TGTGCCAGCAGCTTAGAAACAGGGGTTGCGGACGGCTACACCTTC.